The 6 T cell receptor beta chains below come from one sample, sequenced in a study of control samples from healthy donors and cancer patients. Clones were sequenced by immunoSEQ multiplex PCR, and TCRdb holds only the in-frame ones, with some missing. The table has 50,000 to 75,000 clones, roughly 85% seen once. Sequencing was done on a sample of blood. The receptors here all came from a man between 40 and 49 years old in good health.

The CDR3 here is CASSPGTGRDNEQFF. The CDR3 DNA is TGTGCCAGCAGCCCGGGGACAGGGCGGGACAATGAGCAGTTCTTC. The chain uses TRBV11-3 and TRBJ2-1; 9 bases are shared with TRBD1. The J segment lost 5 bases and the V segment lost 5 bases, leaving 7 bases of the junction unmatched. The CDR3 runs 15 residues. Germline CDR1 is SGHNT and CDR2 is YENEEA.

V and J are TRBV29-1 and TRBJ2-2, with D possibly matching TRBD1 (6 bases). V lost 3 bases to trimming and J lost 2 bases, with 16 bases between them. This CDR3 is built from 16 residues. The V gene's germline CDR1 is SQVTM and CDR2 ANQGSEA. The CDR3 coding sequence is TGCAGCGTTGACATACAGGGTGGGGCCAACACCGGGGAGCTGTTTTTT. Its protein product is CSVDIQGGANTGELFF.

The gene calls are TRBV19 and TRBJ1-1; the match to TRBD1 covers 7 bases. Trimming took 3 bases from V and 6 from J; bases not matched to a gene: 4. The length of the CDR3 is 13 residues. From germline, CDR1 is LNHDA and CDR2 SQIVND (reference sequence). CDR3: CASSIWDSAEAFF. The CDR3 nucleotides are TGTGCCAGTAGTATCTGGGACAGTGCTGAAGCTTTCTTT.

This chain connects TRBV6-5 to TRBJ1-2; 8 nucleotides align to TRBD1. Germline trimming cut 4 bases from V and 4 bases from J; bases unmatched to any gene: 8. CDR1 is MNHEY and CDR2 is SVGAGI in the germline V gene. The CDR3 runs 15 residues. CDR3 DNA: TGTGCCAGCAGTTTATACGGACAGGGCGGCTATGGCTACACCTTC. Residues: CASSLYGQGGYGYTF.

V usage is TRBV5-1 and J usage is TRBJ2-3, with D tentatively TRBD1 (6 bases). The germline V and J ends were trimmed by 3 bases and 8 bases, with 13 bases remaining between them. Germline V gene sequence: CDR1 SGHRS, CDR2 YFSETQ. The CDR3 totals 13 residues. CDR3 in amino acids: CASSSGDLSTQYF. In nucleotides, the CDR3 is TGCGCCAGCAGCTCAGGGGACCTCAGTACGCAGTATTTT.

This clone was seen just once. V gene TRBV7-2 combines with J gene TRBJ2-5; 7 bases align to TRBD1. Looked up from germline, CDR1 is SGHTA and CDR2 is FQGNSA. Unmatched junction bases numbered 11, after V lost 5 bases and J lost 5 bases. The CDR3 is 15 amino acids. The CDR3 bases are TGTGCCAGCAGCCCCCACGGGACAGCGAGGGAGACCCAGTACTTC. It yields the protein CASSPHGTARETQYF.